This TCR beta chain was documented in a study of shared clonotypes between healthy human individuals (dated by TCRdb to about 2020). For the wider study: The cohort included three men and two women between 18 and 49 years of age. For each donor, three plates each were used for CD4 naive and CD4 memory, two plates were used for CD8 naive, and one plate was used for CD8 memory. Blood TCR repertoires of about 5 healthy adults were deeply sequenced to estimate repertoire size and the extent of clonotype sharing between individuals. Different laboratories and diverse techniques were used to prepare libraries and sequence TCR repertoires, to increase sequencing depth and limit assay-specific biases. Leukapheresis yielded between about 0.94 and 8.9 billion PBMCs per donor.

With regard to this clone: Which antigen it targets is not known. Per-base quality was not reported, and no clone a single base away is much larger than it.

Using the deep immunoSEQ assay, TCR CDR3 regions were amplified from genomic DNA by multiplex PCR. Extracted genomic DNA from each cell subset was distributed evenly across all wells of several immunoSEQ 96-well plates, and each plate was treated as a replicate. For sorted subsets, each replicate PCR was loaded with roughly 190 ng genomic DNA, equivalent to about 30,000 T cell genomes. The purified libraries were quantified using a Qubit 3.0 fluorometer, sized with a Bioanalyzer 2100, and then quantified again using the KAPA Library Quantification kit. Every immunoSEQ 96-well plate was sequenced on a separate single-read 150-cycle Illumina NextSeq 550 flow cell. From the authors' description of their analysis: The immunoSEQ output contained only junctional sequences without quality scores, so filtering could not match that applied to full-length reads. Sequences were annotated with PyIR, a Python wrapper for IgBLAST v1.9, using IMGT germline references to assign V/J genes and CDR3. Any read was removed if the V/J assignment was weak (E-value above 1e-6), the CDR3 was missing, or the read contained stop codons, out-of-frame junctions, or ambiguous translated residues. A V3J clonotype was defined by an identical inferred V gene, J gene, and CDR3 amino acid sequence. Percentage overlap between repertoires was computed as shared unique clonotypes divided by the size of the smaller repertoire. Richness of each repertoire was evaluated using RTK rarefaction, the Chao1 estimator, and Recon v2.1 estimates of unobserved clonotypes. Generation probabilities for all TCRbeta clonotypes obtained by the gDNA method from a few donors were computed using OLGA. Not all clones reach the TCRdb copy of this immuneACCESS table, which keeps in-frame sequences only. Checked studies attribute under half of the gap to unresolved V genes and leave the rest unexplained. V, J and clone size are those of that table, while D and trimming were read from the DNA. The sample table shows about 2.4 million clones, and roughly 93% are seen once. The top ten clonotypes cover more than 0.35% of the sample.

Donors were healthy HIV-negative adults with no recently reported acute infections or vaccinations. Every donor was a Caucasian adult residing in Nashville, Tennessee, USA. CD4+ T cells were enriched through magnetic negative selection, after which naive cells were positively selected on CD45RA and the remaining negative fraction served as the memory subset. Blood was obtained by leukapheresis, after which PBMCs were separated by Ficoll-Histopaque density gradient centrifugation and cryopreserved in liquid nitrogen vapor phase. Purity and quantity of every magnetically sorted T cell population were checked by analytical flow cytometry. Genomic DNA was isolated from every sorted fraction and measured by UV absorbance on a Nanodrop 2000c. The research as a whole found: Larger estimated clonotype richness was generally found for naive subsets than for memory subsets. Approximately 5% of naive CD4, 3% to 4% of naive CD8, 2% to 2.5% of memory CD4, and more than 0.35% of memory CD8 clonotypes were shared across a few donors. Higher generation probabilities were observed for clonotypes shared by all four sorted-subset donors than for non-shared clonotypes. Pairwise subsampling indicated that sequencing depth was expected to affect the degree of clonotype sharing among donors. Sampling was limited to blood, and TCR repertoires in tissue likely differ from TCR repertoires in blood. Rarefaction of sorted-subset datasets indicated incomplete sequencing despite the large sequencing depth. Because the study included only a small number of donors, the genetic and exposure-history diversity represented was limited.

The germline V gene supplies CDR1 MGHRA and CDR2 YSYEKL. From cysteine to phenylalanine, the CDR3 is 15 amino acids long. Only the CDR3 portion is preserved as DNA: 45 bases, with reading frame beginning at the first base. V is pruned by 4 bases and J by 4 bases, leaving 2 bases of the junction without a gene match. The TCR was taken from a man younger than 30 in good health. Some clones in this sample may be carry-over from other donors' samples. Sequencing used naive CD4+ T cells from PBMCs. Read against the paper, the sample's cell subset or site label means: CD45RA+ positively selected. The sequence joins TRBV4-1 to TRBJ2-3, with 13 bases aligning to TRBD2. The nucleotide sequence reads TGCGCCAGCAGCCGGACTAGCGGGAGTGCAGATACGCAGTATTTT. It translates to CASSRTSGSADTQYF.